This note documents a single T cell receptor beta chain sequence. The sample belongs to a study of blood T cell repertoires in COVID-19. Overall study context: Samples representing acute and convalescent COVID-19 were sourced from the United States, Italy and Spain. Sources were T cells, B-cell-depleted T cells, or PBMCs; the material itself was cDNA or gDNA.

Original data processing: Researchers report that nucleated cell counts were estimated from reference gene primer amplification. Assay used: immunoSEQ multiplex PCR; TCRdb lists only in-frame clones, some missing. From that table come the V and J calls and clone size; the DNA was used to work out D and trimming. The data show some 130,000 clones, over 85% seen once. Germline V gene sequence: CDR1 ENHRY, CDR2 SYGVKD. V lost 3 bases to trimming and J lost 7 bases, with 10 bases between them. This CDR3 contains 12 residues. This receptor was taken from a man over 45 with active COVID-19. Sequencing used peripheral blood. The rearrangement uses TRBV10-3 and TRBJ2-7; a weak D match, TRBD2 (5 bases). CDR3 residues: CAISDGPGEQYF. CDR3 in DNA: TGTGCCATCAGTGATGGGCCGGGAGAGCAGTACTTC.